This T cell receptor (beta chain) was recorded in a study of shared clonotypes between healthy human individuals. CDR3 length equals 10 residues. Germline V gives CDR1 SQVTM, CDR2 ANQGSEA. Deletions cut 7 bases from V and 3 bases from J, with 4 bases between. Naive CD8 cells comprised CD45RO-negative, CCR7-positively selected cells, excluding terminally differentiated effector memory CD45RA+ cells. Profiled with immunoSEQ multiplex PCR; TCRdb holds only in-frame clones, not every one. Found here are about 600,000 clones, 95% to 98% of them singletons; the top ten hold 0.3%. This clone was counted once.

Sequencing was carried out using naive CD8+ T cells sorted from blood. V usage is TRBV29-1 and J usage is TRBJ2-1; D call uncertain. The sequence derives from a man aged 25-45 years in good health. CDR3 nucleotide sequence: TGCAGCGGGATCTACAATGAGCAGTTCTTC. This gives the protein CSGIYNEQFF.